This T cell receptor (beta chain) was obtained from a study of T cells in Graves' hyperthyroidism and ophthalmopathy. What was amplified from RNA transcripts were TCR beta CDR3 regions. An initial round of RT-PCR targeting the TCR CDR3 relied on the HTBI primer set. TCRdb reprocessed the multiplex PCR reads with MiXCR, giving one entry per CDR3 protein. The table lists fewer than 350,000 distinct CDR3 sequences, 15% to 20% of them singletons. Ophthalmopathy patients had moderate-to-severe active disease, CAS ≥3, NOSPECS ≥4, and disease duration under 3 months. Diagnoses rested on clinical symptoms, serum thyroxine and TRAb, thyroid ultrasound and orbital computed tomography. The authors took PBMCs from roughly 9.3 ml fresh peripheral blood. Overall study findings and caveats: Most clonotypes expanded in the thyroid (above 0.001) were also present in blood.

This clonotype was counted at least ten times. No antigen is known for it. The CDR3 has 14 amino acids. From germline, CDR1 is SGHAT and CDR2 FQNNGV. The ends were cut back, 2 bases at V and 4 bases at J, with 11 bases in the middle. This sequence was found in a woman between 35 and 50 years old with Graves' ophthalmopathy. The rearrangement joins TRBV11-2 to TRBJ1-2; D gene ambiguous. The sample taken for sequencing was blood. The CDR3 is CASSLSRTGYGYTF. The CDR3 bases are TGTGCCAGCAGCTTAAGCCGGACGGGCTATGGCTACACCTTC.